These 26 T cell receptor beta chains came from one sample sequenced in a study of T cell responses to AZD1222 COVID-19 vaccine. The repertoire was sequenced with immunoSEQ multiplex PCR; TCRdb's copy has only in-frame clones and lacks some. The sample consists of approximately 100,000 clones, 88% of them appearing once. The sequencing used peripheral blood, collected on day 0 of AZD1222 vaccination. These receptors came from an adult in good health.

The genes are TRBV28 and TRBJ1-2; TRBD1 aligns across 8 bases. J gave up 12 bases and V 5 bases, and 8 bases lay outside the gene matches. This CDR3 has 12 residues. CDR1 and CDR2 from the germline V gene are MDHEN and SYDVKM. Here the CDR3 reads CASSDYRGGDTF. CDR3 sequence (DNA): TGTGCCAGCAGTGATTACAGGGGGGGAGACACCTTC.

The CDR3 is CASSEALSGRPTQYF. The CDR3 region has the DNA TGTGCCAGCAGTGAAGCGCTTAGCGGGAGGCCTACGCAGTATTTT. V gene TRBV2 combines with J gene TRBJ2-3, with 10 bases lining up with TRBD2. After removal of 0 bases from V and 8 bases from J, the junction contained 5 bases not matched to a gene. The germline V gene has CDR1 SNHLY and CDR2 FYNNEI. This CDR3 has 15 amino acids.

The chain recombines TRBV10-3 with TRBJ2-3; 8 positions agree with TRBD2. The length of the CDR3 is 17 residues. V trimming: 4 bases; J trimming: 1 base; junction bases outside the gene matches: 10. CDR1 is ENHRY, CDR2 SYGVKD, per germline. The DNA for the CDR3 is TGTGCCATCAGTGGGGGGTTAGGAGCGGGAGGCACAGATACGCAGTATTTT. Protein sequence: CAISGGLGAGGTDTQYF.

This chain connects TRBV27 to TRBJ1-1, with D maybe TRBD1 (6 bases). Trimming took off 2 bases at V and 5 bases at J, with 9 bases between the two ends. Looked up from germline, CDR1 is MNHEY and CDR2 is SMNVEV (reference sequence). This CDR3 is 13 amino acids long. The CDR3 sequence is CASSLGGRTEAFF. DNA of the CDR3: TGTGCCAGCAGTTTAGGGGGGCGGACTGAAGCTTTCTTT.

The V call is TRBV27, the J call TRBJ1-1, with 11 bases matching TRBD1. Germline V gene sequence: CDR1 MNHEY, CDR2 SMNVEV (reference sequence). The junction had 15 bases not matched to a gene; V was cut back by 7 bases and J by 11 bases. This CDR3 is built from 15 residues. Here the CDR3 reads CASNQGTGGSRGAFF. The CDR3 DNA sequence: TGTGCCAGCAACCAAGGGACAGGGGGAAGTAGGGGCGCTTTCTTT.

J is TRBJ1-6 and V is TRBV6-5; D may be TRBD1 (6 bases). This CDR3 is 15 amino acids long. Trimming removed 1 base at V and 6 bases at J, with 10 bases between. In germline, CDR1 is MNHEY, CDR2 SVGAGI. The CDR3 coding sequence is TGTGCCAGCAGTTACTTGCCGGACAGTAATTCACCCCTCCACTTT. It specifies CASSYLPDSNSPLHF.

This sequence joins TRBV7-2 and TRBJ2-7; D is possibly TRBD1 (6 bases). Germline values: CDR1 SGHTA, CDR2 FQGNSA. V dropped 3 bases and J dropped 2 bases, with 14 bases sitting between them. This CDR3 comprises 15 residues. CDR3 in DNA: TGTGCCAGCAGCTTCGTCGGGACACTACCCTACGAGCAGTACTTC. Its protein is CASSFVGTLPYEQYF.

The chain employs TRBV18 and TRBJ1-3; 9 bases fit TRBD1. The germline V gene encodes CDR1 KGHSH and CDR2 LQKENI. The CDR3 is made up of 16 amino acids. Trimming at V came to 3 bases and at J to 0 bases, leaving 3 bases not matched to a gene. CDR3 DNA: TGTGCCAGCTCACCGGACAGGGGAGGCTCTGGAAACACCATATATTTT. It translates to CASSPDRGGSGNTIYF.

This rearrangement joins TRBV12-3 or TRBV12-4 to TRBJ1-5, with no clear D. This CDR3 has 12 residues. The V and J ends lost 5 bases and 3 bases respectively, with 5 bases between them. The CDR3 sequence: CASSPPNQPQHF. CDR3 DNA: TGTGCCAGCAGTCCTCCCAATCAGCCCCAGCATTTT.

CDR3 nucleotide sequence: TGTGCCAGTAAATTGATGGACAGTTATAACACTGAAGCTTTCTTT. Its protein product is CASKLMDSYNTEAFF. The chain couples TRBV7-6 to TRBJ1-1, with a possible D match to TRBD1 (6 bases). Germline V gene sequence: CDR1 SGHVS, CDR2 FNYEAQ. This CDR3 spans 15 amino acids. Trimming stripped 9 bases from V and 2 bases from J, with 19 bases between.

In DNA form, the CDR3 reads TGTGCCAGCAGTTTACCGGCGGTTCTAGAGCAGTACTTC. Its translation is CASSLPAVLEQYF. This rearrangement joins TRBV28 to TRBJ2-7; D is uncertain. Germline CDR1 reads MDHEN; CDR2 reads SYDVKM. Trimming left V 2 bases short and J 7 bases short, with 12 bases between. The CDR3 runs 13 residues.

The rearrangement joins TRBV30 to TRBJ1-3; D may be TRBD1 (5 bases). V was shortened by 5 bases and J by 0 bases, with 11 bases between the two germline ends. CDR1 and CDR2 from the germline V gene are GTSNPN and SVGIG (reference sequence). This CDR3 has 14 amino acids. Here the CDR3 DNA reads TGTGCCTGGGACAGAGGGGCCTCTGGAAACACCATATATTTT. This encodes CAWDRGASGNTIYF.

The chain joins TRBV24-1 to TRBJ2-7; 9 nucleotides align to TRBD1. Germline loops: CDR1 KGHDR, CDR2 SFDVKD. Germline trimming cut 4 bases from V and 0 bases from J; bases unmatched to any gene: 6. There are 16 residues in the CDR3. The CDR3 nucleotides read TGTGCCACCAGTGACACCGGGACAGGGAGCTCCTACGAGCAGTACTTC. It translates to CATSDTGTGSSYEQYF.

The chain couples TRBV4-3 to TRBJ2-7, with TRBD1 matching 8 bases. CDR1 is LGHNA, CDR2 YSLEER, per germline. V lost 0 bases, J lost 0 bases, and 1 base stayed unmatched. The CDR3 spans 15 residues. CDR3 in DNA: TGCGCCAGCAGCCAAGACAGGGGGCTCTCCTACGAGCAGTACTTC. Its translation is CASSQDRGLSYEQYF.

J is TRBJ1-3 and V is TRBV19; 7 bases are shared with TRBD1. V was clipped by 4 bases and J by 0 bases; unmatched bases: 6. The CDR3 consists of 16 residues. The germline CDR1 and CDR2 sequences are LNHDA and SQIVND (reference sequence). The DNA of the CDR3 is TGTGCCAGTAGTACCCCAGGGGGAGTCTCTGGAAACACCATATATTTT. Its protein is CASSTPGGVSGNTIYF.

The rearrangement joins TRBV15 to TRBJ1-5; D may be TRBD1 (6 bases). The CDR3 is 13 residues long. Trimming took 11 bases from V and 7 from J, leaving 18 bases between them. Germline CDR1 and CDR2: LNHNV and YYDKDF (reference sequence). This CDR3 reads CAPPPGGGQPQHF. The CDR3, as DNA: TGTGCCCCCCCTCCTGGGGGCGGGCAGCCCCAGCATTTT.

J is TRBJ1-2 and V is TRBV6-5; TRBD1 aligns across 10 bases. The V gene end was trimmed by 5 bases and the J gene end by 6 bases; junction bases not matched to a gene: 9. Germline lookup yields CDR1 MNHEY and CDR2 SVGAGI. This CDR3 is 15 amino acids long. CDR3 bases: TGTGCCAGCAGTAGACAGGGGGCGCAAGTTCATGGCTACACCTTC. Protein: CASSRQGAQVHGYTF.

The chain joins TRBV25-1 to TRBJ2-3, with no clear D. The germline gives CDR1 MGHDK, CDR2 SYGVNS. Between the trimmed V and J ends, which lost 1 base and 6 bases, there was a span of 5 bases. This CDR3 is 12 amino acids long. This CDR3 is CASSEFGDTQYF. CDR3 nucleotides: TGTGCCAGCAGTGAATTTGGGGATACGCAGTATTTT.

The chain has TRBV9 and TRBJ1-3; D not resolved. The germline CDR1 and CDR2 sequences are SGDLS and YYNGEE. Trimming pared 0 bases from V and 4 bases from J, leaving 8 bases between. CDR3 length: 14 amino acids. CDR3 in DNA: TGTGCCAGCAGCGTAGGGGAATGGGGAAACACCATATATTTT. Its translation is CASSVGEWGNTIYF.

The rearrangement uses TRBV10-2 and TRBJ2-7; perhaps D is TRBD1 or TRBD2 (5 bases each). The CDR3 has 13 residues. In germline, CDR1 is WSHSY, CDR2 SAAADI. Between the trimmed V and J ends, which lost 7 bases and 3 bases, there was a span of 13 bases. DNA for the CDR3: TGCGCCAGCAACCGGGACGAAAACTACGAGCAGTACTTC. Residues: CASNRDENYEQYF.

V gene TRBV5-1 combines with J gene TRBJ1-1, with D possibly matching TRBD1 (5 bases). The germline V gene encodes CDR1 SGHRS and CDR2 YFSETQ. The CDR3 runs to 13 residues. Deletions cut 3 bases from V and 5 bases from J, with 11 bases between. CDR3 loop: CASSSSRGTEAFF. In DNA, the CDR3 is TGCGCCAGCAGCTCCTCGAGGGGTACTGAAGCTTTCTTT.

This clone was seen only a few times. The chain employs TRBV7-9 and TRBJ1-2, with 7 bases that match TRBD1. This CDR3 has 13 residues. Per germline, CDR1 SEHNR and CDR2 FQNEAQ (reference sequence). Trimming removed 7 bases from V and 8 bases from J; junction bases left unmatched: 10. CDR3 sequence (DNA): TGTGCCAGCACCGTGGACAGGTTGGGCGGCTACACCTTC. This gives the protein CASTVDRLGGYTF. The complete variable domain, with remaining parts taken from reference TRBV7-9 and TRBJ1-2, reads DTGVSQNPRHKITKRGQNVTFRCDPISEHNRLYWYRQTLGQGPEFLTYFQNEAQLEKSRLLSDRFSAERPKGSFSTLEIQRTEQGDSAMYLCASTVDRLGGYTFGSGTRLTVV.

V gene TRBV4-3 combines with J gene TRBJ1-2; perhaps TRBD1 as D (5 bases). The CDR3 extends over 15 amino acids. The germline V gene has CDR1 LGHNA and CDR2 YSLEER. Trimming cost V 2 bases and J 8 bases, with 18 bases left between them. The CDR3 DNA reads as TGCGCCAGCAGCCAACCGAACGGGGCCGGTGGAGGCTACACCTTC. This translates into CASSQPNGAGGGYTF.

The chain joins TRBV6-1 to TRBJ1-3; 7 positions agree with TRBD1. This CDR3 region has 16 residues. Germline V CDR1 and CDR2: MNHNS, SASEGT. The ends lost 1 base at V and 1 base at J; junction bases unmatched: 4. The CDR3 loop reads CASSEGPGGSGNTIYF. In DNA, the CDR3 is TGTGCCAGCAGTGAAGGGCCAGGGGGGTCTGGAAACACCATATATTTT.

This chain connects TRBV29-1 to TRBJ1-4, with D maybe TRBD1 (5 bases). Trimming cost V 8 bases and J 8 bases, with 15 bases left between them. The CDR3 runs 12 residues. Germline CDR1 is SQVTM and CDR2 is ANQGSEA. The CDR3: CSTRGVGEKLFF. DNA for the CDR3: TGCAGCACCCGGGGGGTGGGCGAAAAACTGTTTTTT.

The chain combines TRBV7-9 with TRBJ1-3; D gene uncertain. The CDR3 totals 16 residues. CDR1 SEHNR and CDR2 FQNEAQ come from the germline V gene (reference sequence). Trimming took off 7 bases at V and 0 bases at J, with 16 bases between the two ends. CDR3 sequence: CASNPHQTSSGNTIYF. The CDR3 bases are TGTGCCAGCAACCCGCACCAAACTAGCTCTGGAAACACCATATATTTT.